One and the same sample provided the 21 T cell receptor beta chains below, sequenced in a study of T cells in Graves' hyperthyroidism and ophthalmopathy. TCR beta CDR3 regions were amplified from RNA transcripts. First-round RT-PCR with HTBI primers amplified the TCR CDR3 region. Using its own MiXCR run on the multiplex PCR reads, TCRdb lists one record per CDR3 protein. The sample contains 350,000 to 400,000 distinct CDR3 sequences, approximately 17% of which appear only once. Input material: blood. These receptors were collected from a man younger than 35 with Graves' ophthalmopathy.

V usage is TRBV11-2 and J usage is TRBJ2-1; D is ambiguous. CDR1 and CDR2 from the germline V gene are SGHAT and FQNNGV. The CDR3 runs to 12 residues. Trimming took off 1 base at V and 8 bases at J, with 6 bases between the two ends. CDR3 sequence (DNA): TGTGCCAGCAGCTTAGTGAGGCATGAGCAGTTCTTC. Its translation: CASSLVRHEQFF.

This clonotype was counted only a few times. V usage is TRBV5-1 and J usage is TRBJ1-5; D unclear. CDR3 length: 13 residues. Trimming removed 0 bases from V and 7 bases from J, with 8 bases in between. Germline CDR1 SGHRS, CDR2 YFSETQ. CDR3 protein: CASSLAWGQPQHF. In nucleotides, the CDR3 is TGCGCCAGCAGCTTGGCCTGGGGACAGCCCCAGCATTTT.

This clonotype was seen once. The CDR3 DNA reads TGTGCCAGTAGTATAGGAGGCAGCGGCTATGGCTACACCTTC. Its protein product is CASSIGGSGYGYTF. J is TRBJ1-2 and V is TRBV19; D gene uncertain. The germline V gene encodes CDR1 LNHDA and CDR2 SQIVND (reference sequence). Trimming left V 1 base short and J 4 bases short, with 10 bases between. This CDR3 comprises 14 residues.

The rearrangement links TRBV15 to TRBJ1-4, with D uncertain. Trimming took off 1 base at V and 0 bases at J, with 12 bases between the two ends. CDR1 is LNHNV and CDR2 is YYDKDF in the germline V gene (reference sequence). CDR3 length: 17 amino acids. The chain's CDR3 is CATSRGGLPSTNEKLFF. In DNA, the CDR3 is TGTGCCACCAGCAGAGGTGGACTGCCATCAACTAATGAAAAACTGTTTTTT.

J is TRBJ2-7 and V is TRBV20-1, with TRBD2 matching 10 bases. CDR3 length: 13 residues. The germline V gene encodes CDR1 DFQATT and CDR2 SNEGSKA (reference sequence). With V trimmed by 2 bases and J by 5 bases, 3 bases remained unmatched. CDR3 sequence reads: CSARSGGAHEQYF. The CDR3 DNA reads TGCAGTGCTAGAAGCGGGGGGGCGCACGAGCAGTACTTC.

This clonotype was recorded a few times. The V call is TRBV29-1, the J call TRBJ1-1; weak D call: TRBD1 (6 bases). CDR1 and CDR2 from the germline V gene are SQVTM and ANQGSEA. CDR3 size: 13 residues. Trimming stripped 2 bases from V and 8 bases from J, with 15 bases between. The CDR3 loop reads CSVEPGAGAEAFF. DNA for the CDR3: TGCAGCGTTGAACCGGGGGCAGGGGCAGAAGCTTTCTTT.

This clonotype was observed many times. Mismatch with germline at one junction end may stem from a read error. V is TRBV5-1 and J is TRBJ2-1, with no clear D. The V gene's germline CDR1 is SGHRS and CDR2 YFSETQ. The CDR3 extends over 12 amino acids. CDR3 protein: CASSLGVDEQFF. The CDR3 DNA reads as TGTGCCAGCAGCTTAGGAGTGGATGAGCAGTTCTTC.

This clonotype has a count of ten or more. The chain has TRBV3-1 and TRBJ2-7, with D unresolved. With 0 bases removed from V and 6 bases from J, the gap between germline ends came to 9 bases. Looked up from germline, CDR1 is LGHDT and CDR2 is YNNKEL (reference sequence). The CDR3 sequence is 13 residues long. The CDR3 protein is CASSQEGTLEQYF. CDR3 sequence (DNA): TGTGCCAGCAGCCAAGAAGGTACCCTCGAGCAGTACTTC.

This clonotype showed up just a few times. The gene calls are TRBV6-1 and TRBJ2-7; TRBD1 agrees at 9 bases. The CDR3 extends over 12 amino acids. The germline V gene has CDR1 MNHNS and CDR2 SASEGT. The V gene end was trimmed by 8 bases and the J gene end by 6 bases; junction bases not matched to a gene: 5. The CDR3 here is CASRDRAIEQYF. CDR3 DNA: TGTGCCAGCCGGGACAGGGCGATCGAGCAGTACTTC.

This clonotype was observed many times. The chain recombines TRBV3-1 with TRBJ2-3; 8 nucleotides line up with TRBD2. CDR3 size: 16 residues. CDR1 is LGHDT, CDR2 YNNKEL, per germline (reference sequence). J lost 0 bases, V lost 2 bases, and 4 bases had no gene match. The chain's CDR3 is CASSQISGVSTDTQYF. CDR3 DNA: TGTGCCAGCAGCCAAATTAGCGGGGTTAGCACAGATACGCAGTATTTT.

This clonotype was detected once. The V and J genes are TRBV5-1 and TRBJ2-1; 14 nucleotides align to TRBD2. After removal of 4 bases from V and 3 bases from J, the junction contained 12 bases not matched to a gene. Germline CDR1 SGHRS, CDR2 YFSETQ. The CDR3 loop spans 19 amino acids. The CDR3, as DNA: TGCGCCAGCAGCCCGGGACTAGCGGGAGCTGCTGGCAACTACAATGAGCAGTTCTTC. Its translation is CASSPGLAGAAGNYNEQFF.

This clonotype was picked up many times. The chain is built from TRBV3-1 and TRBJ1-2; tentative D call: TRBD1 (5 bases). V was shortened by 5 bases and J by 7 bases, with 14 bases between the two germline ends. Germline V gives CDR1 LGHDT, CDR2 YNNKEL (reference sequence). The length of the CDR3 is 13 residues. Here the CDR3 reads CASSDRGWSGYTF. CDR3 DNA: TGTGCCAGCAGCGACCGGGGCTGGAGTGGCTACACCTTC.

This clonotype showed up just a few times. The rearrangement joins TRBV5-1 to TRBJ2-1, with D perhaps TRBD2 (7 bases). This CDR3 has 14 amino acids. CDR1 is SGHRS, CDR2 YFSETQ, per germline. The V end was cut by 1 base, the J end by 8 bases, with 13 bases between. DNA for the CDR3: TGCGCCAGCAGCTTGAGAAGAGGGGGGGATGAGCAGTTCTTC. Its translation: CASSLRRGGDEQFF.

This clonotype was counted ten times or more. The gene calls are TRBV12-3 or TRBV12-4 and TRBJ2-7; D is perhaps TRBD1 (5 bases). The CDR3 length is 12 residues. V lost 6 bases to trimming and J lost 2 bases, with 8 bases between them. The DNA for the CDR3 is TGTGCCAGCAGACAGGTACCCTACGAGCAGTACTTC. Encoded protein: CASRQVPYEQYF.

The J gene is TRBJ1-2, the V gene TRBV20-1; D might be TRBD1 (5 bases). This CDR3 comprises 13 residues. Germline CDR1 DFQATT, CDR2 SNEGSKA (reference sequence). The V end lost 4 bases, the J end lost 4 bases, and 13 bases lay between the germline ends. CDR3 residues: CSAIPHGTYGYTF. DNA of the CDR3: TGCAGTGCTATCCCACACGGGACCTATGGCTACACCTTC.

This clonotype came up a few times. CDR3 in amino acids: CSVEDSDGGIAGITYEQYF. The CDR3 DNA is TGCAGCGTTGAAGATTCCGACGGCGGGATAGCAGGGATTACCTACGAGCAGTACTTC. The V and J genes are TRBV29-1 and TRBJ2-7; D possibly corresponds to TRBD2 (6 bases). The CDR3 has 19 residues. Germline V CDR1 and CDR2: SQVTM, ANQGSEA. V shed 0 bases and J shed 2 bases, with 26 bases lying between them.

This clonotype was seen at least ten times. The V and J genes are TRBV24-1 and TRBJ2-5; 7 nucleotides agree with TRBD1. CDR1 and CDR2 from the germline V gene are KGHDR and SFDVKD. The length of the CDR3 is 15 residues. The trim removed 3 bases at V and 2 bases at J, leaving 5 bases unmatched. The CDR3 coding sequence is TGTGCCACCAGTGATACTCCGGGACAGCAAGAGACCCAGTACTTC. This gives the protein CATSDTPGQQETQYF.

The gene calls are TRBV5-1 and TRBJ2-1; D is perhaps TRBD2 (7 bases). The germline gives CDR1 SGHRS, CDR2 YFSETQ. V gave up 0 bases and J gave up 5 bases, with 15 bases separating them. The CDR3 runs to 16 residues. The CDR3 DNA reads TGCGCCAGCAGCTTGGGAAGGGGGGGGCCTCACAATGAGCAGTTCTTC. This codes for CASSLGRGGPHNEQFF.

The chain combines TRBV13 with TRBJ2-7; no firm D call. This CDR3 is built from 15 residues. V was pared by 2 bases and J by 2 bases, with 13 bases between. Germline-derived CDR1 and CDR2 are PRHDT and FYEKMQ (reference sequence). CDR3 residues: CASSLKRTYTYEQYF. The CDR3 nucleotides are TGTGCCAGCAGCTTAAAACGGACCTACACCTACGAGCAGTACTTC.

The rearrangement joins TRBV5-1 to TRBJ1-3; D perhaps matches TRBD1 (6 bases). The ends were cut back, 4 bases at V and 4 bases at J, with 9 bases in the middle. Germline CDR1 and CDR2: SGHRS and YFSETQ. CDR3 length equals 13 residues. The DNA of the CDR3 is TGCGCCAGCAGCAGGGACACCGGAAACACCATATATTTT. Amino acids: CASSRDTGNTIYF.

The rearrangement joins TRBV9 to TRBJ2-3, with a tentative D call TRBD2 (6 bases). Germline CDR1 is SGDLS and CDR2 is YYNGEE. V was cut by 3 bases and J by 1 base, with 12 bases left in between. This CDR3 is 15 amino acids long. The CDR3 coding sequence is TGTGCCAGCAGCGCCGGTTGGGGGGGCACAGATACGCAGTATTTT. It codes for CASSAGWGGTDTQYF.